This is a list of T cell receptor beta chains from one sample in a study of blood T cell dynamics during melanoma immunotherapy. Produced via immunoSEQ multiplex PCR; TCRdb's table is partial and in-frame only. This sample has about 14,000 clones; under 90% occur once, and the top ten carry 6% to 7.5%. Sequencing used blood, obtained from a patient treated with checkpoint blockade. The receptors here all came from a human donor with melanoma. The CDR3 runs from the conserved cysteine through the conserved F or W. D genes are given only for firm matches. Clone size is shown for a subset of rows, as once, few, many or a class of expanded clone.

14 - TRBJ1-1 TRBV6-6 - TGTGCCAGCAGGTCGGGGGGGTCGGACACTGAAGCTTTCTTT CASRSGGSDTEAFF
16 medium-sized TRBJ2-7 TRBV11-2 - TGTGCCAGCAGCTTAGATCGAAGGCAGGGCTCCTACGAGCAGTACTTC CASSLDRRQGSYEQYF
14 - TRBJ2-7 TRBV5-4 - TGTGCCAGCAGCTTGGACCTTCAATTGGGGGAGCAGTACTTC CASSLDLQLGEQYF
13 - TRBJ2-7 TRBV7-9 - TGTGCCAGCAGCTCCTCAGACTCCTACGAGCAGTACTTC CASSSSDSYEQYF
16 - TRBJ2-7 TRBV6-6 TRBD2 TGTGCCAGCAGTCCCCTAGCGGGGGCTACCTTCGACGAGCAGTACTTC CASSPLAGATFDEQYF
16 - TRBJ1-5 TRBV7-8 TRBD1 TGTGCCAGCAGCTTAGGGACAGGGGGAGTGAAACAGCCCCAGCATTTT CASSLGTGGVKQPQHF
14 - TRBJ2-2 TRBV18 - TGTGCCAGCTCACCATCGGGGCACACCGGGGAGCTGTTTTTT CASSPSGHTGELFF
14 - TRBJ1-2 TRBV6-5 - TGTGCCAGCAGTTACGAGGGGGGCCTCTATGGCTACACCTTC CASSYEGGLYGYTF
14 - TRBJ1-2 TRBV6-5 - TGTGCCAGCAGACAAAGCACATATAACTATGGCTACACCTTC CASRQSTYNYGYTF
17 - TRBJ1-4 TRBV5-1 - TGCGCCAGCAGCTTGGGGGTCCCAAGTTTGCCTAATGAAAAACTGTTTTTT CASSLGVPSLPNEKLFF
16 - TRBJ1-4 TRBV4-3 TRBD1 TGCGCCAGCAGCCACAAAACGGGACAGGGGAGCGAAAAACTGTTTTTT CASSHKTGQGSEKLFF
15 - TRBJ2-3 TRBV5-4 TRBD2 TGTGCCAGCAGTCCGGGACTAGCGGGCACAGATACGCAGTATTTT CASSPGLAGTDTQYF
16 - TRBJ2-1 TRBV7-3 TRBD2 TGTGCCAGCAGCTTAAGGCGGGGGGACTCCTACAATGAGCAGTTCTTC CASSLRRGDSYNEQFF
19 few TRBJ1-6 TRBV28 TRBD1 TGTGCCAGCAGCCCGACAGGGGGTGCCCTCGGGTCCTATAATTCACCCCTCCACTTT CASSPTGGALGSYNSPLHF
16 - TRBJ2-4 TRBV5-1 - TGCGCCAGCAGCTTGGAATCGGGGGTGGCCAAAAACATTCAGTACTTC CASSLESGVAKNIQYF
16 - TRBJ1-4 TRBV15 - TGTGCCACCAGCAGAGATAAAGGGGCGCCCAATGAAAAACTGTTTTTT CATSRDKGAPNEKLFF